Below, 9 T cell receptor beta chains from the same sample are listed, as sequenced in a study of metastatic and nonmetastatic thyroid tumors. From the PCR reads, TCRdb re-called clones with MiXCR. The sample lists some 15,000 clones, 20% to 30% occurring once. Every patient underwent thyroid surgery untreated. The sequencing input was blood. These receptors were collected from a female donor with papillary thyroid cancer or a benign thyroid nodule (not recorded which). Some clones in this sample may be carry-over from other donors' samples.

This clone is judged medium-sized. The genes are TRBV12-3 or TRBV12-4 and TRBJ2-7; no reliable D call. The CDR3 loop spans 13 amino acids. V was pared by 8 bases and J by 0 bases, with 11 bases between. Here the CDR3 DNA reads TGTGCCAGCCACGACGGGTTCTCCTACGAGCAGTACTTC. Protein: CASHDGFSYEQYF.

This clone came up many times. This chain joins TRBV12-5 and TRBJ2-5, with a possible D match to TRBD2 (6 bases). V lost 4 bases to trimming and J lost 5 bases, with 11 bases between them. The CDR3 covers 13 residues. Germline lookup yields CDR1 LGHNT and CDR2 FRNRAP. The CDR3 loop is CASGSGGGETQYF. CDR3 in DNA: TGTGCTAGTGGTTCCGGGGGAGGCGAGACCCAGTACTTC.

CDR3 DNA sequence: TGTGCCAGAAGACAAGATGCCGGGCTGAGTGAGCAGTTCTTC. Residues: CARRQDAGLSEQFF. The chain recombines TRBV3-1 with TRBJ2-1; D gene uncertain. The V and J ends lost 9 bases and 9 bases respectively, with 21 bases between them. The CDR3 runs to 14 residues. From germline, CDR1 is LGHDT and CDR2 YNNKEL (reference sequence).

In its sample, this clone ranks as medium-sized. The CDR3 bases are TGTGCCAGCAGGGGGCTGATGGCTGGAAACACCATATATTTT. It specifies CASRGLMAGNTIYF. The chain carries TRBV27 and TRBJ1-3; a weak D match, TRBD1 (5 bases). V shed 6 bases and J shed 2 bases, with 11 bases lying between them. This CDR3 has 14 amino acids. CDR1 is MNHEY and CDR2 is SMNVEV in the germline V gene (reference sequence).

The rearrangement links TRBV6-2 or TRBV6-3 to TRBJ2-5, with TRBD1 identical over 9 bases. This CDR3 has 14 amino acids. V lost 7 bases and J lost 7; bases outside the gene matches: 10. Per the germline V gene, CDR1 is MNHEY and CDR2 is SVGEGT. CDR3 region: CASTPDRGSGTQYF. CDR3 bases: TGTGCCAGCACCCCTGACAGGGGGAGCGGGACCCAGTACTTC.

This clone showed up many times. This chain uses TRBV30 with TRBJ1-5, with 7 bases identical to TRBD1. The CDR3 is made up of 13 amino acids. Germline CDR1 reads GTSNPN; CDR2 reads SVGIG (reference sequence). With V trimmed by 2 bases and J by 6 bases, 4 bases remained unmatched. CDR3 in amino acids: CAWSRDSSQPQHF. CDR3 in DNA: TGTGCCTGGAGTAGGGACAGCTCTCAGCCCCAGCATTTT. The whole variable domain, remainder taken from reference TRBV30 and TRBJ1-5, is SQTIHQWPATLVQPVGSPLSLECTVEGTSNPNLYWYRQAAGRGLQLLFYSVGIGQISSEVPQNLSASRPQDRQFILSSKKLLLSDSGFYLCAWSRDSSQPQHFGDGTRLSIL.

This clone was counted many times. The V and J genes are TRBV20-1 and TRBJ2-7, with 10 bases matching TRBD2. The CDR3 spans 16 residues. V shed 1 base, J shed 4 bases, and the junction held 10 bases outside the gene matches. Germline V gives CDR1 DFQATT, CDR2 SNEGSKA (reference sequence). CDR3 sequence reads: CSARVVMASGGYEQYF. CDR3 DNA sequence: TGCAGTGCTAGAGTTGTTATGGCTAGCGGGGGTTACGAGCAGTACTTC.

The CDR3 nucleotides read TGTGCCACCAGTGATTTGCGGACGGTCTGCCCTTGCACAGATACGCAGTATTTT. Residues: CATSDLRTVCPCTDTQYF. V and J are TRBV24-1 and TRBJ2-3; D gene uncertain. The CDR3 covers 18 residues. Between the trimmed V and J ends, which lost 0 bases and 1 base, there was a span of 16 bases. CDR1 and CDR2 (germline): KGHDR, SFDVKD.

The chain is built from TRBV5-1 and TRBJ2-1; 7 nucleotides align to TRBD2. This CDR3 spans 16 amino acids. CDR1 SGHRS and CDR2 YFSETQ come from the germline V gene. The ends lost 4 bases at V and 0 bases at J; junction bases unmatched: 7. CDR3 DNA: TGCGCCAGCAGCGTAGGGACTACTCCCTCCTACAATGAGCAGTTCTTC. This sequence encodes CASSVGTTPSYNEQFF.